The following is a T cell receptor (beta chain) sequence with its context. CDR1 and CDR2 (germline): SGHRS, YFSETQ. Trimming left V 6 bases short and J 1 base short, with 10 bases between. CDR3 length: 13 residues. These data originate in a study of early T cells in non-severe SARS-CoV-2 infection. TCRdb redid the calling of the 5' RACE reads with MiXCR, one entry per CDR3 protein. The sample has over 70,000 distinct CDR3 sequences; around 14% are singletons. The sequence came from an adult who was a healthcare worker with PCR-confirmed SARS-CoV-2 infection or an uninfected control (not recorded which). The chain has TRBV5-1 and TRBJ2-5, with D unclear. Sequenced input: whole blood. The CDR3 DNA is TGCGCCAGCATCGAGAGTTTCCAAGAGACCCAGTACTTC. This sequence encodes CASIESFQETQYF.